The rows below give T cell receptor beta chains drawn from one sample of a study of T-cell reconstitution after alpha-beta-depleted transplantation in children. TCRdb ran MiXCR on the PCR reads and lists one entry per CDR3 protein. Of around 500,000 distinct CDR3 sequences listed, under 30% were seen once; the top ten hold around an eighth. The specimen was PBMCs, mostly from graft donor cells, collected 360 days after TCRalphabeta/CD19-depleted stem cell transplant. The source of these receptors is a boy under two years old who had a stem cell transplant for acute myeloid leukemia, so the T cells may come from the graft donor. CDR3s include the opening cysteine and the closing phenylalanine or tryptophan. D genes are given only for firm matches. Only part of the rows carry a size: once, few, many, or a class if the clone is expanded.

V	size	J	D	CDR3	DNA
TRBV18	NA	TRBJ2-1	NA	CASSPSWGNEQFF	TGTGCCAGCTCACCATCCTGGGGAAATGAGCAGTTCTTC
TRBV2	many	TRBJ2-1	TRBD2	CASSISHGTSDVMAYNEQFF	TGTGCCAGCAGTATCTCCCACGGGACTAGCGATGTGATGGCATACAATGAGCAGTTCTTC
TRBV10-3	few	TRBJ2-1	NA	CAISDGMGNEQFF	TGTGCCATCAGTGATGGAATGGGGAATGAGCAGTTCTTC
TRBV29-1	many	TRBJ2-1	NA	CSAALGNNEQFF	TGCAGCGCCGCACTAGGAAACAATGAGCAGTTCTTC
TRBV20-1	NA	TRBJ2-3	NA	CSAIVVGTDTQYF	TGCAGTGCTATAGTGGTCGGCACAGATACGCAGTATTTT
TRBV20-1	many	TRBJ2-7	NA	CSAYNPTAPSYEQYF	TGCAGTGCTTACAACCCCACGGCTCCCTCCTACGAGCAGTACTTC
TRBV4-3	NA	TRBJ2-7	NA	CASSQGRGGLNYEQYF	TGCGCCAGCAGCCAAGGTCGAGGGGGATTGAACTACGAGCAGTACTTC
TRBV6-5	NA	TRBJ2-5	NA	CASSSGPGGGYETQYF	TGTGCCAGCAGTTCAGGACCAGGGGGAGGGTATGAGACCCAGTACTTC
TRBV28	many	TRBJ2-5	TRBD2	CASSLASTSGGAGTQYF	TGTGCCAGCAGTTTAGCTTCAACTAGCGGGGGGGCGGGGACCCAGTACTTC
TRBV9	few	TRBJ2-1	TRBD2	CASSGGTSGGGYNEQFF	TGTGCCAGCAGCGGCGGGACTAGCGGGGGGGGTTACAATGAGCAGTTCTTC
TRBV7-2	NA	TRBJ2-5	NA	CSSSPPDSGFQTQYF	TGTTCCAGCAGCCCACCGGACAGTGGCTTCCAGACCCAGTACTTC
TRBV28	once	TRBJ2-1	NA	CASSMYRVRNEQFF	TGTGCCAGCAGCATGTACAGGGTCAGGAATGAGCAGTTCTTC
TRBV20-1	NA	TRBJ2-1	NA	CSAISGGNEQFF	TGCAGTGCTATTTCAGGGGGGAATGAGCAGTTCTTC
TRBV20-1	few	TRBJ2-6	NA	CSAKHTTGANVLTF	TGCAGTGCCAAACATACAACCGGGGCCAACGTCCTGACTTTC
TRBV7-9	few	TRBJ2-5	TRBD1	CASSYSPGQAQETQYF	TGTGCCAGCAGCTATTCACCGGGACAGGCCCAAGAGACCCAGTACTTC
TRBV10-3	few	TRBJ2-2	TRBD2	CAISPPAGTSGARNTGELFF	TGTGCCATCAGCCCTCCCGCCGGGACTAGCGGGGCGAGAAACACCGGGGAGCTGTTTTTT
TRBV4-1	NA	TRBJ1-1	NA	CASSQVDTEAFF	TGCGCCAGCAGCCAAGTGGACACTGAAGCTTTCTTT
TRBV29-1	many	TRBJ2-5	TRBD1	CSGSGTGSETQYF	TGCAGCGGTTCCGGGACAGGGAGCGAGACCCAGTACTTC
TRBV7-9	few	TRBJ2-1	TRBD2	CASSFLVAGGHNEQFF	TGTGCCAGCAGCTTCCTAGTTGCGGGGGGCCACAATGAGCAGTTCTTC
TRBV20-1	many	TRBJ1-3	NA	CSARDFSRAGNTIYF	TGCAGTGCTAGAGATTTCTCCAGGGCCGGAAACACCATATATTTT
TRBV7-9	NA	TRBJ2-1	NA	CASSFGNYEQFF	TGTGCCAGCAGCTTCGGTAACTATGAGCAGTTCTTC
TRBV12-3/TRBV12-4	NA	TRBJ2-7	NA	CASSLVRTRSHYEQYF	TGTGCCAGCAGTTTGGTTAGGACCCGAAGTCACTACGAGCAGTACTTC
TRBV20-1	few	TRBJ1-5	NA	CSATTGSNQPQHF	TGCAGTGCTACAACAGGGAGTAATCAGCCCCAGCATTTT
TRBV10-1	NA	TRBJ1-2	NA	CASSDRQGNGYTF	TGCGCCAGCAGTGATAGGCAGGGGAATGGCTACACCTTC
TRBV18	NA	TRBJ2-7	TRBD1	CASSPQGARGEQYF	TGTGCCAGCTCACCACAGGGGGCGCGTGGAGAGCAGTACTTC
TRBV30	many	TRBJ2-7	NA	CAWDRGRENYEQYF	TGTGCCTGGGACCGAGGAAGGGAAAACTACGAGCAGTACTTC
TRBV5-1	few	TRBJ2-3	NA	CASSLVAGKTDTQYF	TGCGCCAGCAGCTTGGTGGCAGGGAAAACAGATACGCAGTATTTT
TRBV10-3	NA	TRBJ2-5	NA	CAISELNRQETQYF	TGTGCCATCAGTGAGTTAAACAGGCAAGAGACCCAGTACTTC
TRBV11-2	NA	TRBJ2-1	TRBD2	CASSRTSGGNYNEQFF	TGTGCCAGCAGCCGGACTAGCGGGGGGAACTACAATGAGCAGTTCTTC
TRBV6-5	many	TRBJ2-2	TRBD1	CASKGQLSFGELFF	TGTGCCAGCAAGGGACAGTTATCGTTCGGGGAGCTGTTTTTT
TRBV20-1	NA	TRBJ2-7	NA	CSAQNKAYEQYF	TGCAGTGCACAGAACAAAGCCTACGAGCAGTACTTC
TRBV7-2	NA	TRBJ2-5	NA	CASSLALQTQYF	TGTGCCAGCAGCTTAGCGCTGCAGACCCAGTACTTC
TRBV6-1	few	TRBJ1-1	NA	CASGRGGNTEAFF	TGTGCCAGCGGCAGGGGCGGGAACACTGAAGCTTTCTTT
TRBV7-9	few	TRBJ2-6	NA	CASSLGRGSGANVLTF	TGTGCCAGCAGCTTAGGGCGGGGCTCTGGGGCCAACGTCCTGACTTTC
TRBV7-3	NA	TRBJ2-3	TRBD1	CASSPQGAPGTDTQYF	TGTGCCAGCAGTCCCCAGGGGGCCCCTGGCACAGATACGCAGTATTTT
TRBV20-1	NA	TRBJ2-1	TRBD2	CSASGLAGLSSYNEQFF	TGCAGTGCTTCAGGACTAGCGGGACTAAGCTCCTACAATGAGCAGTTCTTC
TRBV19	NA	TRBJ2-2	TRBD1	CASRSTGSTGELFF	TGTGCCAGTAGGTCGACAGGGAGTACCGGGGAGCTGTTTTTT
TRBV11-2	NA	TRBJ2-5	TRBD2	CASRTGGTQYF	TGTGCCAGCAGGACGGGGGGGACCCAGTACTTC
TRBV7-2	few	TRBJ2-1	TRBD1	CASSYTSGGHYNEQFF	TGTGCCAGCAGCTATACATCAGGGGGCCACTACAATGAGCAGTTCTTC
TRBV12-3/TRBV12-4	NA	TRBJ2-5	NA	CASRLGTRQETQYF	TGTGCCAGCAGACTCGGGACAAGACAAGAGACCCAGTACTTC
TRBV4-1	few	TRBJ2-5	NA	CASSQDPGDQETQYF	TGCGCCAGCAGCCAAGATCCAGGGGACCAAGAGACCCAGTACTTC
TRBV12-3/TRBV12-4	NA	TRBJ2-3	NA	CASRRNPDWDTQYF	TGTGCCAGCAGACGAAACCCAGACTGGGATACGCAGTATTTT
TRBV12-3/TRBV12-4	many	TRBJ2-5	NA	CASSLRETQYF	TGTGCCAGCAGTTTGAGGGAGACCCAGTACTTC
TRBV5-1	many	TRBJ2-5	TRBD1	CASSFLGQGVWNF	TGCGCCAGCAGCTTCCTTGGACAGGGCGTCTGGAACTTC
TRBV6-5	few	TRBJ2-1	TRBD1	CASSYGDRDNEQFF	TGTGCCAGCAGTTACGGGGACAGGGACAATGAGCAGTTCTTC
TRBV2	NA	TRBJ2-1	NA	CASYRDEDMRDNEQFF	TGTGCCAGCTATAGAGACGAGGACATGAGGGACAATGAGCAGTTCTTC
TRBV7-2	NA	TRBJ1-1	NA	CASSLVGYDTEAFF	TGTGCCAGCAGCTTAGTAGGGTACGACACTGAAGCTTTCTTT
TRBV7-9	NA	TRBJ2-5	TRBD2	CASSTGLAVETQYF	TGTGCCAGCAGCACCGGACTAGCGGTGGAGACCCAGTACTTC
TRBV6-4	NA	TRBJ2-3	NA	CASSEDGATHTDTQYF	TGTGCCAGCAGTGAAGATGGCGCGACCCACACAGATACGCAGTATTTT
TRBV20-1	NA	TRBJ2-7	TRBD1	CSATTGVTIREQYF	TGCAGTGCAACAACAGGGGTAACTATAAGGGAGCAGTACTTC
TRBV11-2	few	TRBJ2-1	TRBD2	CASSWTSGGPYNEQFF	TGTGCCAGCAGCTGGACTAGCGGGGGGCCATACAATGAGCAGTTCTTC
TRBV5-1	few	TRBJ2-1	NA	CASSLSINPSYNEQFF	TGCGCCAGCAGCCTCAGTATAAATCCCTCCTACAATGAGCAGTTCTTC